This section outlines one TCR beta chain sequence together with its context. TCRdb re-derived calls from the 5' RACE reads in MiXCR, one entry per CDR3 protein. This table has tens of thousands of distinct CDR3 sequences, over 5% appearing once. The data originate from a study of T-cell memory formation after mild COVID-19. The germline CDR1 and CDR2 sequences are SGHVS and FQNEAQ. Trimming removed 1 base at V and 1 base at J, with 10 bases between. The length of the CDR3 is 15 residues. The V gene is TRBV7-8, the J gene TRBJ1-1; D gene ambiguous. Material for sequencing was PBMCs or a T cell subset sorted from them (not recorded which). This TCR derives from an adult who had mild COVID-19 (a few samples of this study predate the infection). Cell type and time point are not known. CDR3: CASSLGRIGNTEAFF. DNA for the CDR3: TGTGCCAGCAGCTTAGGAAGGATAGGGAACACTGAAGCTTTCTTT.